This T cell receptor (beta chain) is drawn from a study of PD-L1 blockade in urothelial cancer. Study details: At 3 weeks (second dose) and 6 weeks after starting treatment, blood was analyzed.

Only a few counts were recorded for this clone. V lost 4 bases, J lost 7 bases, and 10 bases stayed unmatched. The CDR3 consists of 15 residues. The germline gives CDR1 MDHEN, CDR2 SYDVKM. Time point reported: peripheral blood 6 weeks after treatment start. Locally advanced or metastatic urothelial carcinoma was present in patients. Data came from immunoSEQ multiplex PCR; TCRdb stores just in-frame clones and leaves some out. Of approximately 120,000 clones listed, about 83% were seen once; the top ten hold approximately 2.4%. The TCR sequence derives from a man aged 45 to 65 with urothelial cancer. The chain is built from TRBV28 and TRBJ1-2, with TRBD1 matching 9 bases. The sequencing used PBMCs, collected around atezolizumab (anti-PD-L1) treatment. The CDR3 bases are TGTGCCAGCAGTTCAGGCTCCCGGGACAGGGCTGGCTACACCTTC. It encodes CASSSGSRDRAGYTF.